The 9 T cell receptor beta chains below come from one sample, sequenced in a study of cytomegalovirus exposure and HLA in healthy donors. Sequencing was performed with immunoSEQ multiplex PCR; in TCRdb, only in-frame clones are kept and a portion is missing. The table includes 150,000 to 200,000 clones, roughly 88% detected once. The material sequenced was PBMCs. These receptors originate from a woman aged 18-29 years in good health and CMV-seronegative.

This sequence joins TRBV7-2 and TRBJ2-1, with D perhaps TRBD2 (5 bases). CDR3 length: 15 amino acids. The germline CDR1 and CDR2 sequences are SGHTA and FQGNSA. V shed 1 base and J shed 7 bases, with 14 bases lying between them. The CDR3, as DNA: TGTGCCAGCAGCTTAGACTTGGTAGGAGGAAATGAGCAGTTCTTC. Encoded protein: CASSLDLVGGNEQFF.

The gene calls are TRBV5-1 and TRBJ1-1; no definite D call. CDR3 length: 17 amino acids. Between the trimmed V and J ends, which lost 2 bases and 0 bases, there was a span of 17 bases. Germline V gene data show CDR1 as SGHRS and CDR2 as YFSETQ. The CDR3 bases are TGCGCCAGCAGCTTCCCTCCGGGGTCGTACATGAACACTGAAGCTTTCTTT. It encodes CASSFPPGSYMNTEAFF.

V is TRBV9 and J is TRBJ1-5; D possibly corresponds to TRBD1 (6 bases). Germline CDR1 SGDLS, CDR2 YYNGEE. This CDR3 spans 15 amino acids. V lost 2 bases and J lost 1, with 10 bases in between. The CDR3 loop is CASSVAGTSNQPQHF. The CDR3 DNA reads as TGTGCCAGCAGCGTGGCAGGGACAAGCAATCAGCCCCAGCATTTT.

V is TRBV7-8 and J is TRBJ2-3; the D gene is possibly TRBD1 (5 bases). The CDR3 sequence is 16 residues long. The V and J ends lost 0 bases and 2 bases respectively, with 12 bases between them. Germline lookup yields CDR1 SGHVS and CDR2 FQNEAQ. The CDR3, as DNA: TGTGCCAGCAGCTTAGCGGGCCAGGGTGTCACAGATACGCAGTATTTT. Its protein product is CASSLAGQGVTDTQYF. The full variable domain, in which reference TRBV7-8 and TRBJ2-3 provide the parts outside the CDR3, is GAGVSQSPRYKVAKRGQDVALRCDPISGHVSLFWYQQALGQGPEFLTYFQNEAQLDKSGLPSDRFFAERPEGSVSTLKIQRTQQEDSAVYLCASSLAGQGVTDTQYFGPGTRLTVL.

The V gene is TRBV7-6, the J gene TRBJ1-5; D is ambiguous. There are 15 residues in the CDR3. Germline CDR1 and CDR2: SGHVS and FNYEAQ. V lost 1 base and J 0 bases, leaving 7 bases between the germline ends. The CDR3 DNA sequence: TGTGCCAGCAGCTTAGGAGCAAATAGCAATCAGCCCCAGCATTTT. Amino acid sequence: CASSLGANSNQPQHF.

The V call is TRBV7-6, the J call TRBJ1-4; no firm D call. V lost 3 bases, J lost 4 bases, and 9 bases lay in between. This CDR3 contains 14 residues. Per the germline V gene, CDR1 is SGHVS and CDR2 is FNYEAQ. CDR3 bases: TGTGCCAGCAGCTTGGAGGTTCTTAATGAAAAACTGTTTTTT. Encoded protein: CASSLEVLNEKLFF.

The chain recombines TRBV5-1 with TRBJ1-2; a weak D match, TRBD1 (5 bases). The germline gives CDR1 SGHRS, CDR2 YFSETQ. Trimming cost V 1 base and J 7 bases, with 14 bases left between them. This CDR3 region has 14 residues. For the CDR3, the DNA is TGCGCCAGCAGCTTGAGTTCCAGGGATAGTGGCTACACCTTC. This translates into CASSLSSRDSGYTF. Full variable domain (remainder filled in from reference TRBV5-1 and TRBJ1-2): KAGVTQTPRYLIKTRGQQVTLSCSPISGHRSVSWYQQTPGQGLQFLFEYFSETQRNKGNFPGRFSGRQFSNSRSEMNVSTLELGDSALYLCASSLSSRDSGYTFGSGTRLTVV.

This chain connects TRBV2 to TRBJ1-2, with 9 bases lining up with TRBD1. There are 13 residues in the CDR3. Germline CDR1 and CDR2: SNHLY and FYNNEI. The CDR3 DNA is TGTGCAGGGGGACAGGGAGCTAACTATGGCTACACCTTC. Amino acid sequence: CAGGQGANYGYTF.

This chain uses TRBV7-7 with TRBJ2-7, with 7 positions matching TRBD1. With 1 base clipped from V and 5 bases from J, the junction kept 2 bases outside the gene matches. The CDR3 has 13 amino acids. Germline V gene lookup returns CDR1 SSHAT and CDR2 FNYEAQ (reference sequence). CDR3 region: CASSLGQGNEQYF. The CDR3 DNA is TGTGCCAGCAGCTTAGGACAGGGAAACGAGCAGTACTTC.